One and the same sample provided the 7 T cell receptor beta chains below, sequenced in a study of T cells after yellow fever vaccination. TCRdb used MiXCR to reprocess the 5' RACE reads, holding one entry per CDR3 protein. Counted here are 500,000 to 550,000 distinct CDR3 sequences, about a fifth occurring once; the ten biggest clones make up roughly 16%. Sequenced material: PBMCs, taken less than 25 days after the first yellow fever vaccination. These receptors were taken from a man between 18 and 29 years old who received the YFV17D yellow fever vaccine.

This clonotype was picked up a small number of times. V and J are TRBV6-1 and TRBJ1-1; 9 bases are a match to TRBD1. Germline V lookup: CDR1 MNHNS, CDR2 SASEGT. The CDR3 is 13 residues long. V trimming: 8 bases; J trimming: 4 bases; junction bases outside the gene matches: 5. CDR3 bases: TGTGCCAGCGAGGACAGGGGCCGCACTGAAGCTTTCTTT. This sequence encodes CASEDRGRTEAFF.

This clonotype came up a few times. This chain joins TRBV5-8 and TRBJ2-1; TRBD2 is a possible D gene (6 bases). Germline V gene data show CDR1 as SGHTS and CDR2 as YDEGEE. The CDR3 has 15 residues. V lost 5 bases to trimming and J lost 0 bases, with 12 bases between them. The CDR3 here is CASRPRGTSYNEQFF. The CDR3, as DNA: TGTGCCAGCAGACCACGGGGGACCTCCTACAATGAGCAGTTCTTC.

This clonotype showed up just a few times. The rearrangement links TRBV2 to TRBJ2-5; no clear D. The CDR3 runs to 15 residues. Trimming pared 4 bases from V and 4 bases from J, leaving 16 bases between. In germline, CDR1 is SNHLY, CDR2 FYNNEI. DNA of the CDR3: TGTGCCAGCAGTGTTGAAAGCACAGCAGGAGAGACCCAGTACTTC. This gives the protein CASSVESTAGETQYF.

The gene calls are TRBV28 and TRBJ1-2, with 7 bases identical to TRBD1. This CDR3 region has 15 residues. V was clipped by 7 bases and J by 5 bases; unmatched bases: 13. Germline V gene data show CDR1 as MDHEN and CDR2 as SYDVKM. The CDR3 here is CASKRGDRAGYGYTF. CDR3 coding DNA: TGTGCCAGCAAGAGAGGTGACAGGGCGGGTTATGGCTACACCTTC.

The chain recombines TRBV3-1 with TRBJ2-1, with a weak D call TRBD2 (7 bases). The germline gives CDR1 LGHDT, CDR2 YNNKEL (reference sequence). The CDR3 covers 16 residues. V shed 1 base and J shed 7 bases, with 17 bases lying between them. CDR3 sequence: CASSQVGGGRGNEQFF. Written as DNA, the CDR3 is TGTGCCAGCAGCCAAGTTGGGGGGGGGAGGGGGAATGAGCAGTTCTTC.

The chain carries TRBV6-5 and TRBJ1-2; 7 bases are a match to TRBD1. The CDR3 sequence is 13 residues long. From germline, CDR1 is MNHEY and CDR2 SVGAGI. The J segment lost 3 bases and the V segment lost 2 bases, leaving 0 bases of the junction unmatched. Here the CDR3 DNA reads TGTGCCAGCAGTTACGACAGGGACTATGGCTACACCTTC. It codes for CASSYDRDYGYTF.

The CDR3 bases are TGTGCCAGCAGCGGGGCCGGGACAGATAAGAATCAGCCCCAGCATTTT. As protein: CASSGAGTDKNQPQHF. This chain links TRBV11-3 with TRBJ1-5, with 7 nucleotides matching TRBD1. Germline assignment: CDR1 SGHNT and CDR2 YENEEA. The CDR3 sequence is 16 residues long. Trimming at V came to 5 bases and at J to 4 bases, leaving 11 bases not matched to a gene.